A selection of T cell receptor beta chains follows, all from one sample in a study of Graves' ophthalmopathy and Graves' hyperthyroidism. Each CDR3 protein is one row after TCRdb ran MiXCR on the multiplex PCR reads. The data contain about 420,000 distinct CDR3 sequences, about 21% of them seen just once; the ten biggest clones take up roughly 3%. Source material: peripheral blood. Receptors were obtained from a woman aged 18-29 years with stable Graves' hyperthyroidism. Both conserved end residues are trimmed from each CDR3. A D gene is named only where the DNA matches it firmly.

J gene | D gene | V gene | CDR3 protein
TRBJ2-7 | . | TRBV11-2 | ASSLARLSSYDQY
TRBJ2-5 | . | TRBV11-2 | ASSLASRAPRSQY
TRBJ2-7 | . | TRBV29-1 | SVKGGSSYEQY
TRBJ2-2 | . | TRBV19 | ASSMDATEFTGELF
TRBJ2-5 | TRBD1 | TRBV5-1 | ASSGQGVQETQY
TRBJ2-7 | . | TRBV12-3/TRBV12-4 | ASSTGHRAYEQY
TRBJ1-1 | TRBD1 | TRBV28 | ASSLSAGGGTEAF
TRBJ2-7 | TRBD2 | TRBV12-3/TRBV12-4 | ASSSPKTSGGTYEQY
TRBJ1-2 | TRBD1 | TRBV7-8 | ASSARDRPEGNYGYT
TRBJ1-1 | . | TRBV28 | ASSSGLLMNTEAF
TRBJ2-5 | TRBD2 | TRBV11-1 | ASSSGTSGNQETQY
TRBJ1-3 | . | TRBV15 | ATSRDWGEGNTIY
TRBJ2-5 | TRBD2 | TRBV27 | ASSSTSGRTETQY
TRBJ1-5 | . | TRBV4-2 | ASSRGSTTASNQPQH
TRBJ1-1 | . | TRBV10-3 | AISDSGVNTEAF
TRBJ2-5 | TRBD1 | TRBV19 | ASSPTQGFQETQY
TRBJ1-2 | . | TRBV7-2 | ASSSKTGTKGYT
TRBJ2-5 | . | TRBV15 | ATSRDLEVRAQETKY
TRBJ2-5 | . | TRBV29-1 | SAAEGGQETQY
TRBJ1-1 | TRBD1 | TRBV12-3/TRBV12-4 | ASSFDDRATEAF
TRBJ2-7 | TRBD1 | TRBV7-2 | ASSLASYRGPTYEQY
TRBJ2-7 | TRBD1 | TRBV12-3/TRBV12-4 | ASSIGQGWNEQY
TRBJ2-7 | TRBD2 | TRBV4-2 | ASRSSREAGVVYEQY
TRBJ2-5 | TRBD2 | TRBV5-1 | ASSLVLAGGYQETQY
TRBJ2-5 | . | TRBV6-2/TRBV6-3 | ASSYPLSVQETQY
TRBJ2-5 | TRBD1 | TRBV7-8 | ASSDQTGGRETQY
TRBJ2-7 | TRBD2 | TRBV5-1 | ASSSTSGRPPEQY
TRBJ2-1 | TRBD2 | TRBV20-1 | SARETGTSGLEKF
TRBJ1-1 | . | TRBV12-5 | ASGFGDAEAF